This TCR beta chain was identified during a study of post-analysis software for immune sequencing data. On the study more broadly: As for disease course, relapsing-remitting, secondary progressive and progressive-relapsing multiple sclerosis were all included.

Only a few counts were recorded for this clonotype. Its antigen is currently unknown. General study findings and limits: Included in a set of five TRBV segments more frequent in patients than controls were TRBV5-6, TRBV5-1 and TRBV20-1.

The V gene end was trimmed by 5 bases and the J gene end by 3 bases; junction bases not matched to a gene: 10. CDR1 and CDR2 from the germline V gene are SEHNR and FQNEAQ (reference sequence). CDR3 length equals 15 residues. Unique molecular identifiers had been added to the TCR beta cDNA libraries. Using its own MiXCR run on the PCR reads, TCRdb lists one record per CDR3 protein. The repertoire holds 450,000 to 650,000 distinct CDR3 sequences, with roughly 45% as singletons. This rearrangement joins TRBV7-9 to TRBJ2-7, with 7 bases matching TRBD1. This receptor was taken from a girl aged 5-17 years with multiple sclerosis. The sample was blood. In DNA, the CDR3 is TGTGCCAGCAGCCCTTTTCCAGGGGGTCTCTACGAGCAGTACTTC. The encoded protein is CASSPFPGGLYEQYF.